This T cell receptor beta chain was recorded in a study of T cell changes during pregnancy in multiple sclerosis. This clone was recorded only once. This CDR3 has 13 amino acids. Germline loops: CDR1 SGHNT, CDR2 YYREEE (reference sequence). The V gene lost 5 bases and the J gene lost 5 bases, with 13 bases spanning the gap. Measured with immunoSEQ multiplex PCR; TCRdb has only the in-frame clones, and not every one. The table lists 65,000 to 90,000 clones, about 92% of them singletons, with under 3% in the top ten. This sequence originates from a female donor with multiple sclerosis, enrolled in a pregnancy study. The V and J genes are TRBV5-4 and TRBJ2-5; the D gene is possibly TRBD2 (6 bases). The starting material was peripheral blood, obtained before pregnancy. The CDR3 loop reads CASSSPLAETQYF. DNA for the CDR3: TGTGCCAGCAGTTCGCCCCTAGCGGAGACCCAGTACTTC.